A single TCR beta chain is shown here with its context. Antigen specificity is unknown. Germline V gene sequence: CDR1 KGHDR, CDR2 SFDVKD. This CDR3 spans 16 amino acids. The junction had 9 bases not matched to a gene; V was cut back by 4 bases and J by 7 bases. This table comes from immunoSEQ multiplex PCR, and its TCRdb copy is limited to in-frame clones, with some not included. The sample yields about 160,000 clones, approximately 90% seen once. This record comes from a study of T cell responses to AZD1222 COVID-19 vaccine. As for the study in general: Whether given at about 4 or about 12 weeks, second doses were pooled. Study outcomes and limitations: Spike-spanning, vaccine-associated CD4 TCRs were dominant at 160-218 and 743-854. The repertoires were collected only after the peak T cell response. With two AZD1222 doses given, Spike-specific TCR breadth and depth both rose.

The chain couples TRBV24-1 to TRBJ2-2; 9 nucleotides align to TRBD1. The clonotype comes from an adult in good health. This specimen consisted of peripheral blood, obtained on day 0 of AZD1222 vaccination. The CDR3 bases are TGTGCCACCAGTGACGCCACAGGGGGCATAGGCGGGGAGCTGTTTTTT. Translated, it gives CATSDATGGIGGELFF.